The rows below give T cell receptor beta chains drawn from one sample of a study of beta chain features in type 1 diabetes. Sequencing was performed with immunoSEQ multiplex PCR; in TCRdb, only in-frame clones are kept and a portion is missing. This table has 120,000 or so clones, about 16% appearing once. Sequenced input: central memory CD4+ T cells from blood. The receptors shown here come from a man between 25 and 39 years old with type 1 diabetes. The CDR3 runs from the conserved cysteine through the conserved F or W. A D gene is named only where the DNA matches it firmly. Rows give clone size only sometimes, using once, few, many, or a class for an expanded clone.

>NA|NA|TRBV29-1|TRBJ2-7
TGCAGCGTTGGGATTACGTTCTACGAGCAGTACTTC
CSVGITFYEQYF
>NA|TRBD1|TRBV4-1|TRBJ2-5
TGCGCCAGCAGCCAATCGCCCCTCGGGACAGGGCAAGAGACCCAGTACTTC
CASSQSPLGTGQETQYF
>few|NA|TRBV10-3|TRBJ2-5
TGTGCCATCAGTGCACAGGGAATTATGGAGACCCAGTACTTC
CAISAQGIMETQYF
>few|NA|TRBV29-1|TRBJ1-1
TGCAGCGTTTTGGACCCGAACACTGAAGCTTTCTTT
CSVLDPNTEAFF
>NA|TRBD1|TRBV4-2|TRBJ1-4
TGTGCCAGCAGCCAGGATCCTTGGGACAGGGGTGAAAAACTGTTTTTT
CASSQDPWDRGEKLFF
>few|NA|TRBV4-2|TRBJ1-5
TGTGCCAGCAGCCCACGGGACAGCAATCAGCCCCAGCATTTT
CASSPRDSNQPQHF
>NA|NA|TRBV4-3|TRBJ1-4
TGCGCCAGCAGCCCCCGACAGTTGGAGGGAAAACTGTTTTTT
CASSPRQLEGKLFF
>NA|NA|TRBV7-9|TRBJ1-1
TGTGCCAGCAGCTTAGGTGGAAGACGAAGAGTTGAAGCTTTCTTT
CASSLGGRRRVEAFF
>many|NA|TRBV28|TRBJ2-2
TGTGCCAGCAGAACACCTACCGTTGGAGGGGAGCTGTTTTTT
CASRTPTVGGELFF
>few|NA|TRBV4-2|TRBJ1-1
TGTGCCAGCAGCCAAGCCAGGTCCCGGAACACTGAAGCTTTCTTT
CASSQARSRNTEAFF
>NA|NA|TRBV7-2|TRBJ2-7
TGTGCCAGCAGCTGGGGTCCTAGGGGAGAGCAGTACTTC
CASSWGPRGEQYF
>NA|NA|TRBV7-2|TRBJ2-5
TGTGCCAGCAGCTTTAAAGAGACCCAGTACTTC
CASSFKETQYF
>few|TRBD1|TRBV5-1|TRBJ2-1
TGCGCCAGCAGCTTACCGGGACAGGGGGAATCCTACAATGAGCAGTTCTTC
CASSLPGQGESYNEQFF
>NA|NA|TRBV29-1|TRBJ2-2
TGCAGCGTTGTCACAGGGTGGGACACCGGGGAGCTGTTTTTT
CSVVTGWDTGELFF
>NA|NA|TRBV9|TRBJ1-3
TGTGCCAGCAGCGTAATCTCCTCTGGAAACACCATATATTTT
CASSVISSGNTIYF
>NA|TRBD2|TRBV4-2|TRBJ2-3
TGTGTTATAGCGGGGTCCACAGATACGCAGTATTTT
CVIAGSTDTQYF
>NA|NA|TRBV5-6|TRBJ2-5
TGTGCCAGCAGCATCCGGACCGGGTTGCGGGAGACCCAGTACTTC
CASSIRTGLRETQYF
>NA|NA|TRBV4-3|TRBJ1-2
TGCGCCAGCAGCCAAGATTGGGACGCATCTTATGGCTACACCTTC
CASSQDWDASYGYTF
>few|TRBD2|TRBV7-9|TRBJ2-5
TGCGCCAGCAGCCAAGATGCGGGGGGCCAAGAGACCCAGTACTTC
CASSQDAGGQETQYF
>NA|TRBD1|TRBV18|TRBJ1-6
TGTGCCAGCTCACCAGATACAGGGGGAAATAATTCACCCCTCCACTTT
CASSPDTGGNNSPLHF
>NA|NA|TRBV9|TRBJ2-5
TGTGCCAGCAGCGAAAGGGGTTGGGCTAGCGACCTACAAGAGACCCAGTACTTC
CASSERGWASDLQETQYF
>NA|TRBD2|TRBV25-1|TRBJ2-5
TGTGCCAGCAGTGAGGCGGGAGGAGAAGAGACCCAGTACTTC
CASSEAGGEETQYF
>NA|NA|TRBV5-4|TRBJ2-2
TGTGCCAGCAGCCGACAGCTAAACACCGGGGAGCTGTTTTTT
CASSRQLNTGELFF
>few|NA|TRBV7-2|TRBJ2-6
TGTGCCAGCACCCAAGAAGGGTCTACCAACGTCCTGACTTTC
CASTQEGSTNVLTF
>NA|NA|TRBV11-3|TRBJ2-2
TGTGCCAGCAGCTTCCAGGGGTCCGGGGAGCTGTTTTTT
CASSFQGSGELFF
>many|TRBD1|TRBV2|TRBJ1-6
TGTGCCAGCCGGGAACGCGGGACAGGGAATTCACCCCTCCACTTT
CASRERGTGNSPLHF
>many|NA|TRBV7-2|TRBJ2-3
TGTGCCAGCAGCTCCAGTCGGACAGATACGCAGTATTTT
CASSSSRTDTQYF
>NA|NA|TRBV6-5|TRBJ2-7
TGTGCCAGCAGTTACTCGATATCAGGGGACGCCTACGAGCAGTACTTC
CASSYSISGDAYEQYF
>once|NA|TRBV30|TRBJ2-3
TGTGCCTGGGGGTCTCCCATCGGCACAGATACGCAGTATTTT
CAWGSPIGTDTQYF
>NA|NA|TRBV5-5|TRBJ1-1
TGTGCCAGCATCCCCTTGGGGGGTGAAGCTTTCTTT
CASIPLGGEAFF
>NA|NA|TRBV5-1|TRBJ2-3
TGCGCCAGCAGCTCAGGGACAACCACAGATACGCAGTATTTT
CASSSGTTTDTQYF
>NA|NA|TRBV9|TRBJ2-3
TGTGCCAGCAGCACCATCATGGGCACAGATACGCAGTATTTT
CASSTIMGTDTQYF
>few|NA|TRBV9|TRBJ1-3
TGTGCCAGCAGCGTAGACAGCGGCTCTGGAAACACCATATATTTT
CASSVDSGSGNTIYF
>once|NA|TRBV9|TRBJ2-5
TGTGCCAGCAGCGCGCCAGGGGGGCTCGAGACCCAGTACTTC
CASSAPGGLETQYF
>NA|NA|TRBV9|TRBJ2-3
TGTGCCAGCAGCGTATCAACAAGGTGGAGCACAGATACGCAGTATTTT
CASSVSTRWSTDTQYF
>NA|TRBD1|TRBV7-2|TRBJ2-5
TGTGCCAGCAGCCCGGACAGGGCAAAAGAGACCCAGTACTTC
CASSPDRAKETQYF
>NA|NA|TRBV13|TRBJ2-4
TGTGCCAGCAGCTTAGTCGGAGGTCGAAACATTCAGTACTTC
CASSLVGGRNIQYF
>NA|NA|TRBV21-1|TRBJ1-2
TGTGCCAGCAGCAAAGTAGGGAGTGGCTACACCTTC
CASSKVGSGYTF
>NA|NA|TRBV5-6|TRBJ1-1
TGTGCCAGCAGTTTGCAGAACACTGAAGCTTTCTTT
CASSLQNTEAFF
>NA|NA|TRBV30|TRBJ2-7
TGTGCCTGGAGTGAGCGGGCAAAATACGAGCAGTACTTC
CAWSERAKYEQYF
>NA|TRBD1|TRBV4-2|TRBJ2-7
TGTGCCAGCAGCCACGCCGGAGGACAGGCCTACGAGCAGTACTTC
CASSHAGGQAYEQYF
>few|NA|TRBV27|TRBJ1-2
TGTGCCAGCAGTATAGGAGAGGGGATCTCCTATGGCTACACCTTC
CASSIGEGISYGYTF
>few|NA|TRBV4-3|TRBJ1-4
TGCGCCAGCAGCCAAGGAGGGGCTGGTGAAAAACTGTTTTTT
CASSQGGAGEKLFF
>NA|TRBD1|TRBV19|TRBJ2-7
TGTGCCAGTAGCACAGGGGGCTACGAGCAGTACTTC
CASSTGGYEQYF
>few|NA|TRBV9|TRBJ2-3
TGTGCCAGCAGCGAGAGGGACGCCGAGCCGCGCACAGATACGCAGTATTTT
CASSERDAEPRTDTQYF